Sequencing of this T cell receptor beta chain was carried out in a study of blood T cells in healthy people across ages. A second about 6 to 12 cycle PCR used barcoded and J-beta primers. Each cDNA molecule was tagged by a template-switch adaptor that had 12 random nucleotides. TCRdb reanalysed the 5' RACE reads using MiXCR and keeps one entry per CDR3 protein. The repertoire holds 600,000 or so distinct CDR3 sequences, around half seen once, with around 25% in the top ten. Broader study findings: Conclusively comparing naive with antigen-experienced cells was impossible with unsorted PBMCs. Among T cells, TCR beta diversity per million cells dropped roughly linearly as age rose.

With 6 bases clipped from V and 5 bases from J, the junction kept 6 bases outside the gene matches. Germline V gene data show CDR1 as SGDLS and CDR2 as YYNGEE. The CDR3 extends over 14 amino acids. This clonotype was observed a handful of times. Antigen specificity is unknown. The chain carries TRBV9 and TRBJ1-2, with TRBD1 matching 11 bases. The sequence was obtained from a man older than 75 in good health. Sequencing was done on a sample of blood. Here the CDR3 reads CASNWGQGEYGYTF. The CDR3 DNA follows: TGTGCCAGCAACTGGGGACAGGGGGAATATGGCTACACCTTC.